The present TCR beta chain was sequenced within a study of T cell repertoires in cytomegalovirus infection. TCRdb fed the reads into MiXCR, producing one record per CDR3 protein. The sample includes under 450,000 distinct CDR3 sequences, about 34% seen only once; the top ten take about 13%. Trimming took off 6 bases at V and 8 bases at J, with 22 bases between the two ends. Germline assignment: CDR1 MNHNS and CDR2 SASEGT. This CDR3 has 15 amino acids. In its sample, this clonotype was seen many times. What it binds is not known. The sequencing used cultured PBMCs, collected from culture after CMV antigen stimulation. The chain has TRBV6-1 and TRBJ1-2, with TRBD1 as a possible D gene (5 bases). The TCR was taken from a human donor in good health (CMV status not recorded). Some clones in this sample may be carry-over from other donors' samples. The DNA for the CDR3 is TGTGCCAGCAGAGTGCTGTATGACAGCCTCTCGGGCTACACCTTC. Its protein product is CASRVLYDSLSGYTF.